The 20 T cell receptor beta chains below all came from one sample that was sequenced in a study of cytomegalovirus exposure and HLA in healthy donors. It was with 60 Vbeta and 13 Jbeta primers that the PCR ran. The protocol was immunoSEQ multiplex PCR, while the TCRdb copy is restricted to in-frame clones and leaves out a portion. The profile shows some 200,000 clones, 60% to 80% of them singletons. The sequencing input was PBMCs. These receptors came from a man younger than 35 in good health and CMV-seronegative.

This clone has a handful of counts. The chain employs TRBV15 and TRBJ1-4, with TRBD1 matching 7 bases. Germline loops: CDR1 LNHNV, CDR2 YYDKDF (reference sequence). V lost 4 bases, J lost 3 bases, and 8 bases stayed unmatched. CDR3 size: 16 residues. The CDR3 here is CATSTFWDSPNEKLFF. The CDR3 region has the DNA TGTGCCACCAGCACTTTTTGGGACAGTCCTAATGAAAAACTGTTTTTT.

The chain employs TRBV7-2 and TRBJ2-4, with a possible D match to TRBD1 (5 bases). Looked up from germline, CDR1 is SGHTA and CDR2 is FQGNSA. V was pared by 7 bases and J by 6 bases, with 13 bases between. The CDR3 sequence is 13 residues long. The CDR3 reads CASTPIGVNIQYF. The CDR3 DNA reads as TGTGCCAGCACCCCTATAGGGGTAAACATTCAGTACTTC.

This chain uses TRBV11-2 with TRBJ2-2; D is perhaps TRBD1 (6 bases). CDR1 and CDR2 from the germline V gene are SGHAT and FQNNGV. Trimming left V 5 bases short and J 0 bases short, with 16 bases between. The CDR3 is made up of 17 amino acids. DNA of the CDR3: TGTGCCAGCAGCCCTTGGGACAAGGCCCCGAACACCGGGGAGCTGTTTTTT. Amino acid sequence: CASSPWDKAPNTGELFF.

V gene TRBV14 combines with J gene TRBJ2-5; D remains unclear. The CDR3 sequence is 12 residues long. The V gene's germline CDR1 is SGHDN and CDR2 FVKESK. V lost 6 bases and J 5 bases, leaving 10 bases between the germline ends. CDR3 residues: CASSFSRETQYF. CDR3 coding DNA: TGTGCCAGCAGTTTTTCGAGGGAGACCCAGTACTTC.

The chain recombines TRBV5-6 with TRBJ1-1, with unresolved D. There are 13 residues in the CDR3. Between the trimmed V and J ends, which lost 4 bases and 4 bases, there was a span of 11 bases. CDR1 is SGHDT, CDR2 YYEEEE, per germline. The CDR3 DNA sequence: TGTGCCAGCAGCATTCGGGGATCCACTGAAGCTTTCTTT. This codes for CASSIRGSTEAFF.

The chain links TRBV19 to TRBJ2-1; TRBD2 matches at 10 bases. V trimming: 4 bases; J trimming: 7 bases; junction bases outside the gene matches: 10. The CDR3 has 16 residues. Germline CDR1 and CDR2: LNHDA and SQIVND (reference sequence). The CDR3 sequence: CASSKTSSGSVNEQFF. In DNA, the CDR3 is TGTGCCAGTAGTAAGACCTCTAGCGGGAGTGTGAATGAGCAGTTCTTC.

The rearrangement links TRBV9 to TRBJ2-3; 8 bases line up with TRBD2. Germline V gives CDR1 SGDLS, CDR2 YYNGEE. This CDR3 contains 15 residues. Trimming cost V 0 bases and J 4 bases; bases outside gene matches: 4. CDR3 DNA: TGTGCCAGCAGCGTAGGAGCGGGAGAGGCAGATACGCAGTATTTT. Its translation: CASSVGAGEADTQYF.

This chain uses TRBV30 with TRBJ1-1, with TRBD1 as a possible D gene (5 bases). In germline, CDR1 is GTSNPN, CDR2 SVGIG (reference sequence). Trimming cost V 0 bases and J 7 bases, with 9 bases left between them. The CDR3 extends over 12 amino acids. Here the CDR3 reads CAWSVRGDEAFF. CDR3 in DNA: TGTGCCTGGAGTGTACGGGGGGATGAAGCTTTCTTT.

The rearrangement joins TRBV29-1 to TRBJ1-2; the match to TRBD1 covers 9 bases. The J segment lost 6 bases and the V segment lost 5 bases, leaving 13 bases of the junction unmatched. CDR3 size: 15 residues. Germline V lookup: CDR1 SQVTM, CDR2 ANQGSEA. The CDR3 coding sequence is TGCAGCGTTTTAAGACAAACAGGGGGCTGGGATGGCTACACCTTC. Translation gives CSVLRQTGGWDGYTF.

The CDR3 sequence: CASSSAAGAYEQYF. The CDR3 DNA reads as TGTGCCAGCAGTTCGGCAGCAGGGGCCTACGAGCAGTACTTC. This chain uses TRBV27 with TRBJ2-7, with D tentatively TRBD1 (6 bases). Germline values: CDR1 MNHEY, CDR2 SMNVEV (reference sequence). V was trimmed by 4 bases and J by 2 bases, leaving 12 bases between them. The length of the CDR3 is 14 residues.

The gene calls are TRBV27 and TRBJ1-2; weak D call: TRBD1 (6 bases). The CDR3 consists of 14 residues. CDR1 is MNHEY, CDR2 SMNVEV, per germline (reference sequence). V was shortened by 5 bases and J by 8 bases, with 18 bases between the two germline ends. The CDR3 loop is CASSPRQALWGYTF. The DNA for the CDR3 is TGTGCCAGCAGTCCCCGACAGGCTCTCTGGGGCTACACCTTC.

The chain employs TRBV9 and TRBJ2-1, with 11 bases identical to TRBD2. This CDR3 is 15 amino acids long. Germline CDR1 reads SGDLS; CDR2 reads YYNGEE. V shed 4 bases and J 7 bases; nucleotides not matched to a gene: 7. CDR3 nucleotides: TGTGCCAGCAGCCCAGGGACTAGCGGAGGGAATGAGCAGTTCTTC. It encodes CASSPGTSGGNEQFF.

This clone was seen more than once but under ten times. The chain employs TRBV5-5 and TRBJ2-7; 8 bases match TRBD2. The CDR3 is made up of 15 amino acids. V gave up 4 bases and J gave up 0 bases; unmatched junction bases: 6. Per the germline V gene, CDR1 is SGHKS and CDR2 is YYEKEE (reference sequence). The DNA of the CDR3 is TGTGCCAGCAGCGCCTCTAGCGGGCTCTCCTACGAGCAGTACTTC. Residues: CASSASSGLSYEQYF.

V and J are TRBV27 and TRBJ1-1; the D is unclear. V was cut by 4 bases and J by 3 bases, with 9 bases left in between. The CDR3 runs to 13 residues. Germline V gives CDR1 MNHEY, CDR2 SMNVEV (reference sequence). The DNA of the CDR3 is TGTGCCAGCAGTTCCCGTTTAGACACTGAAGCTTTCTTT. Translated: CASSSRLDTEAFF.

The chain recombines TRBV7-9 with TRBJ2-2, with 14 bases aligning to TRBD2. The CDR3 is 19 amino acids. The ends lost 2 bases at V and 5 bases at J; junction bases unmatched: 10. Germline lookup yields CDR1 SEHNR and CDR2 FQNEAQ (reference sequence). CDR3 residues: CASSLPTGLAGVDTGELFF. The CDR3 DNA sequence: TGTGCCAGCAGCTTACCCACGGGACTAGCGGGAGTAGATACCGGGGAGCTGTTTTTT.

The chain carries TRBV7-8 and TRBJ2-7; TRBD2 matches 13 bases. From germline, CDR1 is SGHVS and CDR2 FQNEAQ. Germline trimming cut 5 bases from V and 4 bases from J; bases unmatched to any gene: 2. There are 14 residues in the CDR3. The DNA for the CDR3 is TGTGCCAGCAGCGGGGGACTAGCGGGGTACGAGCAGTACTTC. Translated, it gives CASSGGLAGYEQYF. Full variable domain (missing parts from reference TRBV7-8 and TRBJ2-7): GAGVSQSPRYKVAKRGQDVALRCDPISGHVSLFWYQQALGQGPEFLTYFQNEAQLDKSGLPSDRFFAERPEGSVSTLKIQRTQQEDSAVYLCASSGGLAGYEQYFGPGTRLTVT.

This chain joins TRBV30 and TRBJ1-1, with D perhaps matching TRBD1 (6 bases). Germline CDR1 reads GTSNPN; CDR2 reads SVGIG (reference sequence). The CDR3 covers 13 residues. Trimming cost V 2 bases and J 5 bases, with 12 bases left between them. The CDR3 DNA reads TGTGCCTGGAGTAGACAGGTGGGGACTGAAGCTTTCTTT. Translating it yields CAWSRQVGTEAFF.

The rearrangement links TRBV4-3 to TRBJ1-1; perhaps TRBD1 as D (6 bases). From germline, CDR1 is LGHNA and CDR2 YSLEER. This CDR3 contains 16 residues. V was cut by 1 base and J by 5 bases, with 17 bases left in between. The CDR3 region is CASSQVESGGGTEAFF. CDR3 nucleotide sequence: TGCGCCAGCAGCCAAGTGGAGAGTGGGGGCGGAACTGAAGCTTTCTTT.

The chain is built from TRBV18 and TRBJ2-5; a possible D gene is TRBD1 (5 bases). This CDR3 region has 14 residues. Trimming took 1 base from V and 1 from J, leaving 7 bases between them. Germline-derived CDR1 and CDR2 are KGHSH and LQKENI. This CDR3 is CASSPLDSQETQYF. In nucleotides, the CDR3 is TGTGCCAGCTCACCACTCGACAGCCAAGAGACCCAGTACTTC.

This chain joins TRBV7-6 and TRBJ2-1; 10 bases align to TRBD2. CDR1 SGHVS and CDR2 FNYEAQ come from the germline V gene. The CDR3 sequence is 15 residues long. Unmatched junction bases numbered 5, after V lost 5 bases and J lost 4 bases. In nucleotides, the CDR3 is TGTGCCAGCAGCACTGGACTAGCGGAGTACAATGAGCAGTTCTTC. Translating gives CASSTGLAEYNEQFF. Variable domain in full (rest from reference TRBV7-6 and TRBJ2-1): GAGVSQSPRYKVTKRGQDVALRCDPISGHVSLYWYRQALGQGPEFLTYFNYEAQQDKSGLPNDRFSAERPEGSISTLTIQRTEQRDSAMYRCASSTGLAEYNEQFFGPGTRLTVL.